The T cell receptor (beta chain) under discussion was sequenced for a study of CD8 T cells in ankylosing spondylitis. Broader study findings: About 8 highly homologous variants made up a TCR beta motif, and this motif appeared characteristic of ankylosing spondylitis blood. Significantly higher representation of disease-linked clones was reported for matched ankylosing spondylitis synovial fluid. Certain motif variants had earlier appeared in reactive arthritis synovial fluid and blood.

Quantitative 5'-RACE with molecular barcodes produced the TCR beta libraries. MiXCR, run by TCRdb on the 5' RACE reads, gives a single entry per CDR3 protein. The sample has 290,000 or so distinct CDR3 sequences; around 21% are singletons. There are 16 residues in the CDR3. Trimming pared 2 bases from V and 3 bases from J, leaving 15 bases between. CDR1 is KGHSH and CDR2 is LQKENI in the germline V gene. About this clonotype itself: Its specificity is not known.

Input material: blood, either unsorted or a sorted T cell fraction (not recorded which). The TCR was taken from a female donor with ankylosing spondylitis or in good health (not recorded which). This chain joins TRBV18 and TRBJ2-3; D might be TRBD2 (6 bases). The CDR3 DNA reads TGTGCCAGCTCACCAGAGGGAGGAATAGGAACAGATACGCAGTATTTT. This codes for CASSPEGGIGTDTQYF.